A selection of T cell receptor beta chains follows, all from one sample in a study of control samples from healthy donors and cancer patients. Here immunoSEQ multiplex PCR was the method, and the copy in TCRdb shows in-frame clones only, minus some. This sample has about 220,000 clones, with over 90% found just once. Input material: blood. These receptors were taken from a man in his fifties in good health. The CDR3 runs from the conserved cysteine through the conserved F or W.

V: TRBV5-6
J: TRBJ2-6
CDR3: CASSLVDGANVLTF

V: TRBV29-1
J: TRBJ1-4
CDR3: CSVCIGTANEKLFF

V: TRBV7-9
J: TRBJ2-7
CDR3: CASSLPPGYEQYF

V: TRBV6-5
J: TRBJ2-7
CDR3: CAIKKQGVSYEQYF

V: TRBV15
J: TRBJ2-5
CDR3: CATSRSGIQETQYF

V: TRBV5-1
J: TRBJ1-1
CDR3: CASSANTGGGNTEAFF

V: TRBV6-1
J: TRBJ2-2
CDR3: CASSERYPGWELFF

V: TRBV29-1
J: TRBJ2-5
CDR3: CSVAQGGETQYF

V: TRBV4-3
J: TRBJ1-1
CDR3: CASSPPGGRVGNTEAFF

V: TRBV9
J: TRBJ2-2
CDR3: CASSVQSVTNTGELFF

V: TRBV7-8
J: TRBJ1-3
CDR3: CASSHRRDGRSGNTIYF

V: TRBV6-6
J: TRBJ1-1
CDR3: CASSPRDTEAFF

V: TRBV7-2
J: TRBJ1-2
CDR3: CASSSPSGGLFGYTF

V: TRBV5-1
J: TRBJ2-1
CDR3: CASSLEPLPDGQFF

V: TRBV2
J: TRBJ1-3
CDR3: CASNPRSSGNTIYF

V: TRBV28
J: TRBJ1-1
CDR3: CASSTDRGHVVGLNTEAFF

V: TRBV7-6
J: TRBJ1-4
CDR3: CASSLGSGIRREKLFF

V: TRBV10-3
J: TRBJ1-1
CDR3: CAIRTEADLAFF

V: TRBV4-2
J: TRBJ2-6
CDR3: CASSQDQGLVLLSGANVLTF

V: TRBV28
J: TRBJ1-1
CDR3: CASSLTNPGRAFF

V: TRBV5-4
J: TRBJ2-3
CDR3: CASSQLTVSTDTQYF

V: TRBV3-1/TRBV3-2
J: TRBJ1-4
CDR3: CASSGLAQGLGEKLFF

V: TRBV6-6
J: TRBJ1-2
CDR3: CASSQETYGYTF

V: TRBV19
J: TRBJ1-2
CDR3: CASSHRGQGNGYTF

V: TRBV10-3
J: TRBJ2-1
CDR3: CAIRRDKIRVRFGNEQFF

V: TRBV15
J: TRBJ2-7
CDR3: CATGLERTRGSYEQYF

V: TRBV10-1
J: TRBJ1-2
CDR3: CASSEWVAAGYTF